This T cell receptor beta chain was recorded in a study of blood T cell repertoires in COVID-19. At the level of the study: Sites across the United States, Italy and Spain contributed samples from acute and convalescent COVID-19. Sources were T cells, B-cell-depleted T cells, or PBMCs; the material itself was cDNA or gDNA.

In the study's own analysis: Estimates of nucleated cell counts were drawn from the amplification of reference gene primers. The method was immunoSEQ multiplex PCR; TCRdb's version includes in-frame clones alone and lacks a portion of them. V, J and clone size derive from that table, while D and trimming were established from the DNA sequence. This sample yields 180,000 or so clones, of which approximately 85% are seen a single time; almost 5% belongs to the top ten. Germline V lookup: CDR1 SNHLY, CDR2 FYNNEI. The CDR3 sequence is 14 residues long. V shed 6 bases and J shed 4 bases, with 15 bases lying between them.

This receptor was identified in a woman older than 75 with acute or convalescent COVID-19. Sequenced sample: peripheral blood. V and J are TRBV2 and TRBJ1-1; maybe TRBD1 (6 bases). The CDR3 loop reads CASRPSTGGTEAFF. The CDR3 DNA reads TGTGCCAGCAGGCCCTCGACAGGCGGCACTGAAGCTTTCTTT.